A selection of T cell receptor beta chains follows, all from one sample in a study of technical replicates of blood from several donors. Using immunoSEQ multiplex PCR, the repertoire was profiled, and TCRdb retains in-frame clones only, with some absent. Of some 60,000 clones listed, about 86% were seen once; the top ten hold 5.2%. Material: PBMCs. The receptors stem from a human donor in good health. Some clones in this sample may be carry-over from other donors' samples. CDR3s include the opening cysteine and the closing phenylalanine or tryptophan. Fields, in order: clone size, J gene, V gene, CDR3 protein. The size of a clone is reported for some rows only, either as once, few or many, or as a class for expanded clones.

>NA|TRBJ2-7|TRBV9
CASSPPGLGFSYEQYF
>NA|TRBJ2-5|TRBV6-5
CASSYSALGGETQYF
>NA|TRBJ2-2|TRBV9
CASSVVGTMNTGELFF
>NA|TRBJ2-3|TRBV6-4
CASSETGGTDTQYF
>NA|TRBJ2-1|TRBV7-3
CASSFVAGGGSEQFF
>once|TRBJ2-2|TRBV7-2
CASSSTGTRSGELFF
>few|TRBJ2-3|TRBV4-3
CASSPGLRTDTQYF
>NA|TRBJ1-2|TRBV4-2
CASSPPGQGSYGYTF
>NA|TRBJ1-4|TRBV27
CASSSGDRQGAREKLFF
>many|TRBJ2-2|TRBV30
CAWRGQGADTGELFF
>NA|TRBJ2-3|TRBV15
CATSRDRGPQVTQYF
>NA|TRBJ1-5|TRBV6-6
CASSYPQGGNQPQHF
>NA|TRBJ2-7|TRBV27
CASSRDRDSYEQYF
>NA|TRBJ2-6|TRBV4-3
CASSHDPGSGANVLTF
>NA|TRBJ2-3|TRBV11-3
CASSLGGLAGVNTQYF
>NA|TRBJ1-1|TRBV25-1
CASSQHRASYPTEAFF
>NA|TRBJ2-7|TRBV10-2
CASSEGQGYYEQYF
>NA|TRBJ2-7|TRBV29-1
CSASRGAYEQYF
>NA|TRBJ2-7|TRBV10-3
CAITPGQGVHEQYF
>NA|TRBJ2-5|TRBV25-1
CATVDPRVATQYF
>NA|TRBJ1-6|TRBV6-6
CASGLDRSYNSPLHF
>NA|TRBJ2-1|TRBV7-2
CASSFRPSGRGNEQFF
>NA|TRBJ2-7|TRBV7-7
CASSLSRGDEQYF
>NA|TRBJ2-1|TRBV6-5
CASSRLWRELNEQFF
>NA|TRBJ2-2|TRBV6-6
CASSQGGGTGELFF
>NA|TRBJ1-6|TRBV6-5
CASSIRQGGNSPLHF
>NA|TRBJ1-5|TRBV5-8
CASSFAYRDSNQPQHF
>NA|TRBJ1-3|TRBV6-5
CASSYRPRGSGNTIYF
>NA|TRBJ1-1|TRBV5-5
CASRPGTAITEAFF
>NA|TRBJ1-2|TRBV5-1
CASSSPGTGGANYGYTF
>NA|TRBJ2-7|TRBV7-9
CASSHQDRGLEQYF